The T cell receptor beta chain under discussion was sequenced for a study of PD-L1 blockade in urothelial cancer. Study at large: Samples came from 3 weeks, at the second dose, and 6 weeks into treatment.

Germline values: CDR1 MGHRA, CDR2 YSYEKL. CDR3 length equals 16 residues. After removal of 0 bases from V and 4 bases from J, the junction contained 6 bases not matched to a gene. Regarding time point: peripheral blood 6 weeks after treatment start. Patients had urothelial carcinoma that was locally advanced or metastatic. Only in-frame clones appear in the TCRdb table, and some are missing; sequencing was by immunoSEQ multiplex PCR. The sample has about 30,000 clones, around 84% seen once. The rearrangement joins TRBV4-1 to TRBJ1-1; TRBD1 matches 9 bases. The TCR originated in a man between 65 and 80 years old with urothelial cancer. The input for sequencing was PBMCs, taken around atezolizumab (anti-PD-L1) treatment. The CDR3 loop reads CASSQDWDRATTEAFF. For the CDR3, the DNA is TGCGCCAGCAGCCAAGATTGGGACAGGGCGACCACTGAAGCTTTCTTT.